These 30 T cell receptor beta chains were sequenced from one sample in a study of blood T cell repertoires in COVID-19. Sequenced by immunoSEQ multiplex PCR; TCRdb stores in-frame clones only, minus some. The repertoire holds fewer than 300,000 clones, about nine tenths seen once, with approximately 2.1% in the top ten. Sequencing input: peripheral blood. Source of these receptors: a woman aged 25 to 45 with COVID-19, enrolled during active disease.

This clone was observed a single time. This chain links TRBV6-1 with TRBJ1-1; possibly TRBD1 for D (5 bases). Trimming took off 2 bases at V and 0 bases at J, with 13 bases between the two ends. Germline assignment: CDR1 MNHNS and CDR2 SASEGT. The CDR3 has 16 residues. The CDR3 region is CASSERGMRMNTEAFF. The CDR3 DNA reads as TGTGCCAGCAGTGAACGGGGGATGCGGATGAACACTGAAGCTTTCTTT.

The chain is built from TRBV6-2 or TRBV6-3 and TRBJ1-1, with 9 bases identical to TRBD1. V trimming: 6 bases; J trimming: 4 bases; junction bases outside the gene matches: 15. From germline, CDR1 is MNHEY and CDR2 SVGEGT. There are 17 residues in the CDR3. The CDR3 reads CASSPLGTGTASTEAFF. CDR3 DNA: TGTGCCAGCAGCCCGTTGGGGACAGGGACCGCCTCCACTGAAGCTTTCTTT.

The J gene is TRBJ1-3, the V gene TRBV2; 7 nucleotides match TRBD1. The CDR3 totals 16 residues. The germline CDR1 and CDR2 sequences are SNHLY and FYNNEI. The junction had 5 bases not matched to a gene; V was cut back by 3 bases and J by 0 bases. CDR3 DNA sequence: TGTGCCAGCAGTGAGACCCAGGGGGACTCTGGAAACACCATATATTTT. Translating it yields CASSETQGDSGNTIYF.

The chain joins TRBV15 to TRBJ2-2, with unresolved D. The germline V gene encodes CDR1 LNHNV and CDR2 YYDKDF (reference sequence). V was pared by 0 bases and J by 7 bases, with 12 bases between. The CDR3 spans 15 residues. The CDR3 bases are TGTGCCACCAGCAGAGATGTAGGAGTAAGCGGGGAGCTGTTTTTT. Its protein product is CATSRDVGVSGELFF.

The chain links TRBV6-6 to TRBJ1-1; no reliable D call. Germline lookup yields CDR1 MNHNY and CDR2 SVGAGI (reference sequence). This CDR3 is 12 amino acids long. Trimming removed 8 bases from V and 0 bases from J, with 7 bases in between. CDR3 nucleotides: TGTGCCAGCGCCTACGTGAACACTGAAGCTTTCTTT. Translated: CASAYVNTEAFF.

The rearrangement joins TRBV6-5 to TRBJ2-1; possibly TRBD1 for D (9 bases). Trimming took off 7 bases at V and 9 bases at J, with 19 bases between the two ends. The CDR3 is made up of 14 amino acids. CDR1 and CDR2 from the germline V gene are MNHEY and SVGAGI. The CDR3 coding sequence is TGTGCCAGCACCAGACAGGGGGGACTAGGTGAGCAGTTCTTC. Translated: CASTRQGGLGEQFF.

The chain links TRBV9 to TRBJ2-1; TRBD2 agrees at 9 bases. Per the germline V gene, CDR1 is SGDLS and CDR2 is YYNGEE. The CDR3 consists of 16 residues. V lost 0 bases to trimming and J lost 5 bases; unmatched junction nucleotides: 6. For the CDR3, the DNA is TGTGCCAGCAGCGTAGGGCTAGCGGGGCTGAACAATGAGCAGTTCTTC. This translates into CASSVGLAGLNNEQFF.

This clone came up once. This chain joins TRBV9 and TRBJ1-2, with D hard to call. Germline values: CDR1 SGDLS, CDR2 YYNGEE. The CDR3 length is 15 residues. Trimming cost V 0 bases and J 1 base, with 10 bases left between them. The CDR3 DNA follows: TGTGCCAGCAGCGTAGCTCAGGACTTTAACTATGGCTACACCTTC. Its protein is CASSVAQDFNYGYTF.

The J gene is TRBJ1-1, the V gene TRBV18, with no clear D. Trimming shortened V by 3 bases and J by 3 bases, and 8 bases separated the two germline ends. This CDR3 contains 13 residues. Germline V gives CDR1 KGHSH, CDR2 LQKENI. The CDR3 nucleotides read TGTGCCAGCTCACCCAACAGCCACACTGAAGCTTTCTTT. It translates to CASSPNSHTEAFF.

As DNA, the CDR3 is TGTGCCAGCAGCTTCAGGGGACCTGAAGCTTTCTTT. Amino acids: CASSFRGPEAFF. The gene calls are TRBV5-6 and TRBJ1-1; tentative D call: TRBD1 (6 bases). This CDR3 contains 12 residues. V lost 2 bases and J 6 bases, leaving 8 bases between the germline ends. Germline CDR1 reads SGHDT; CDR2 reads YYEEEE.

J is TRBJ2-1 and V is TRBV19; 10 bases align to TRBD2. Germline CDR1 LNHDA, CDR2 SQIVND (reference sequence). CDR3 length equals 16 residues. V gave up 1 base and J gave up 8 bases; unmatched junction bases: 8. The CDR3 region is CASSIVGLAGDDEQFF. CDR3 coding DNA: TGTGCCAGTAGTATAGTAGGGCTAGCGGGAGATGATGAGCAGTTCTTC.

V is TRBV18 and J is TRBJ1-5; 7 bases match TRBD1. Trimming at V came to 3 bases and at J to 4 bases, leaving 6 bases not matched to a gene. Germline CDR1 KGHSH, CDR2 LQKENI. The CDR3 spans 15 residues. The CDR3 coding sequence is TGTGCCAGCTCACCGGTAACAGGGGCAAATCAGCCCCAGCATTTT. Translated: CASSPVTGANQPQHF.

This rearrangement joins TRBV20-1 to TRBJ2-7; TRBD2 matches 12 bases. There are 11 residues in the CDR3. Germline V lookup: CDR1 DFQATT, CDR2 SNEGSKA (reference sequence). The J segment lost 6 bases and the V segment lost 8 bases, leaving 2 bases of the junction unmatched. The chain's CDR3 is CSLAGGPEQYF. The CDR3 bases are TGCAGTCTAGCGGGAGGGCCCGAGCAGTACTTC.

V gene TRBV4-2 combines with J gene TRBJ1-5; 7 nucleotides align to TRBD1. The J segment lost 6 bases and the V segment lost 0 bases, leaving 17 bases of the junction unmatched. This CDR3 has 19 residues. Germline V lookup: CDR1 LGHNA, CDR2 YNFKEQ. Here the CDR3 reads CASSQENPARGKGRQPQHF. CDR3 coding DNA: TGTGCCAGCAGCCAAGAGAACCCGGCCAGGGGGAAAGGTCGTCAGCCCCAGCATTTT.

Only one count was recorded for this clone. The chain recombines TRBV29-1 with TRBJ2-7, with 11 bases that match TRBD1. With 6 bases clipped from V and 6 bases from J, the junction kept 10 bases outside the gene matches. This CDR3 contains 14 residues. Germline V lookup: CDR1 SQVTM, CDR2 ANQGSEA. The CDR3 spells CSVEMGQGVGEQYF. The CDR3 DNA is TGCAGCGTGGAGATGGGACAGGGGGTGGGCGAGCAGTACTTC.

This rearrangement joins TRBV6-5 to TRBJ1-6, with D unresolved. Between the trimmed V and J ends, which lost 5 bases and 10 bases, there was a span of 18 bases. The CDR3 spans 15 residues. Germline V gene data show CDR1 as MNHEY and CDR2 as SVGAGI. The CDR3: CASSTGKSAGSPLHF. The CDR3 nucleotides read TGTGCCAGCAGTACGGGGAAATCCGCCGGATCACCCCTCCACTTT.

The CDR3 spells CASSRDRDRGPGELFF. CDR3 nucleotide sequence: TGCGCCAGCAGTAGAGACCGGGACAGGGGGCCCGGGGAGCTGTTTTTT. The rearrangement joins TRBV10-1 to TRBJ2-2; 12 bases map to TRBD1. CDR1 and CDR2 from the germline V gene are WNHNN and SYGVQD (reference sequence). Trimming at V came to 5 bases and at J to 6 bases, leaving 7 bases not matched to a gene. This CDR3 is 16 amino acids long.

V is TRBV10-3 and J is TRBJ2-7, with TRBD2 matching 8 bases. Trimming at V came to 7 bases and at J to 6 bases, leaving 11 bases not matched to a gene. Germline assignment: CDR1 ENHRY and CDR2 SYGVKD. CDR3 length equals 14 residues. The DNA of the CDR3 is TGTGCCATCAAGTTAACGGGAGGGGCCTCCGAGCAGTACTTC. It translates to CAIKLTGGASEQYF.

The CDR3 DNA reads TGTGCCACCAGCAGGGGAAGGGGCCGGGCCGAAGCTTTCTTT. Residues: CATSRGRGRAEAFF. This chain joins TRBV15 and TRBJ1-1; possibly TRBD1 for D (5 bases). Germline values: CDR1 LNHNV, CDR2 YYDKDF (reference sequence). This CDR3 region has 14 residues. V was trimmed by 3 bases and J by 8 bases, leaving 16 bases between them.

The rearrangement uses TRBV21-1 and TRBJ2-2; TRBD1, the table's D call, was not compared with the DNA. TRBV21-1 is deemed a pseudogene. This CDR3 comprises 16 residues. CDR3 bases: TGTGCCAGTGGGCGGCAGGGGGCTTTTAGCACCGGGGAGCTGTTTTTT. Translating gives CASGRQGAFSTGELFF.

This chain joins TRBV7-6 and TRBJ2-7; D gene unclear. V shed 2 bases and J shed 3 bases, with 14 bases lying between them. In germline, CDR1 is SGHVS, CDR2 FNYEAQ. CDR3 length: 15 residues. The CDR3 coding sequence is TGTGCCAGCAGCTTATTTTTTAGCAGCGACTACGAGCAGTACTTC. This translates into CASSLFFSSDYEQYF.

This sequence joins TRBV19 and TRBJ1-2; TRBD1 might be the D (6 bases). Trimming stripped 1 base from V and 2 bases from J, with 11 bases between. The CDR3 runs to 15 residues. The germline gives CDR1 LNHDA, CDR2 SQIVND (reference sequence). CDR3 amino acids: CASSIAGEQNYGYTF. The CDR3 DNA reads as TGTGCCAGTAGTATAGCAGGGGAACAAAACTATGGCTACACCTTC.

The V and J genes are TRBV6-2 or TRBV6-3 and TRBJ1-2, with D perhaps matching TRBD1 (5 bases). The V end lost 5 bases, the J end lost 2 bases, and 9 bases lay between the germline ends. Germline-derived CDR1 and CDR2 are MNHEY and SVGEGT. The CDR3 totals 13 residues. CDR3 sequence: CASSPDTNYGYTF. The CDR3 bases are TGTGCCAGCAGTCCGGACACCAACTATGGCTACACCTTC.

V gene TRBV30 combines with J gene TRBJ1-2; weak D call: TRBD1 (5 bases). Germline assignment: CDR1 GTSNPN and CDR2 SVGIG (reference sequence). The CDR3 has 12 residues. V lost 5 bases, J lost 4 bases, and 11 bases lay in between. CDR3 sequence reads: CAWDLGGYGYTF. In nucleotides, the CDR3 is TGTGCCTGGGACCTGGGGGGCTATGGCTACACCTTC.

The chain couples TRBV6-4 to TRBJ1-2; 7 bases line up with TRBD1. The germline CDR1 and CDR2 sequences are MRHNA and SNTAGT. There are 15 residues in the CDR3. V gave up 6 bases and J gave up 0 bases; unmatched junction bases: 7. CDR3 DNA sequence: TGTGCCAGCAGACCGGGACAGACGCCTAACTATGGCTACACCTTC. Residues: CASRPGQTPNYGYTF.

The chain is built from TRBV18 and TRBJ1-1, with TRBD1 matching over 8 bases. The CDR3 sequence is 15 residues long. Germline CDR1 and CDR2: KGHSH and LQKENI. V shed 2 bases and J 6 bases; nucleotides not matched to a gene: 8. Here the CDR3 DNA reads TGTGCCAGCTCACCAGTACAGGGGGGGGGCGCTGAAGCTTTCTTT. It codes for CASSPVQGGGAEAFF.

The chain is built from TRBV7-9 and TRBJ2-3, with 8 bases matching TRBD2. Germline V gene sequence: CDR1 SEHNR, CDR2 FQNEAQ (reference sequence). This CDR3 contains 13 residues. The V gene end was trimmed by 5 bases and the J gene end by 4 bases; junction bases not matched to a gene: 2. CDR3 in amino acids: CASSNGRADTQYF. In DNA form, the CDR3 reads TGTGCCAGCAGCAACGGGAGGGCAGATACGCAGTATTTT.

V is TRBV30 and J is TRBJ1-1; D possibly corresponds to TRBD1 (6 bases). The CDR3 has 13 amino acids. Trimming took off 4 bases at V and 3 bases at J, with 12 bases between the two ends. The germline gives CDR1 GTSNPN, CDR2 SVGIG (reference sequence). CDR3 DNA: TGTGCCTGGAATTCGGACAGATACACTGAAGCTTTCTTT. Translating gives CAWNSDRYTEAFF.

This chain connects TRBV2 to TRBJ1-2; D gene unclear. With 6 bases removed from V and 2 bases from J, the gap between germline ends came to 10 bases. CDR3 length: 13 amino acids. The germline V gene encodes CDR1 SNHLY and CDR2 FYNNEI. The CDR3 spells CASRQDTNYGYTF. CDR3 in DNA: TGTGCCAGCAGACAAGACACGAACTATGGCTACACCTTC.

The chain combines TRBV30 with TRBJ1-2; 9 nucleotides agree with TRBD1. The germline gives CDR1 GTSNPN, CDR2 SVGIG (reference sequence). With 6 bases clipped from V and 6 bases from J, the junction kept 5 bases outside the gene matches. The CDR3 is 12 residues long. The CDR3: CACPGTGNGYTF. CDR3 sequence (DNA): TGTGCCTGCCCCGGGACAGGGAATGGCTACACCTTC.